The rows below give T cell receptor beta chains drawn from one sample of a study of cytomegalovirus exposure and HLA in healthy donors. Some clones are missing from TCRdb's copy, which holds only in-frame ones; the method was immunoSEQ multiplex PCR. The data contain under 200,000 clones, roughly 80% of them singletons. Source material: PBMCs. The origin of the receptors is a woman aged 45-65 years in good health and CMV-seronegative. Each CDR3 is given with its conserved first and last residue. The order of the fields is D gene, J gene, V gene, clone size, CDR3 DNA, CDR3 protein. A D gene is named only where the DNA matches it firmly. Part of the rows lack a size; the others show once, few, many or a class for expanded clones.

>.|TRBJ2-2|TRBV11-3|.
TGTGCCAGCAGCCGGGTTCAGGGGGAGGCCGGGGAGCTGTTTTTT
CASSRVQGEAGELFF
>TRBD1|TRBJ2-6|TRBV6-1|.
TGTGCCAGCAGTGCCGGGACAGTCTTGCTCTCTGGGGCCAACGTCCTGACTTTC
CASSAGTVLLSGANVLTF
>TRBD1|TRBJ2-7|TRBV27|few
TGTGCCAGCTCACGGATTCCTGACAGGGCCTACGAGCAGTACTTC
CASSRIPDRAYEQYF
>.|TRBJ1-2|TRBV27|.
TGTGCCAGCAGTTTTACAGCAGTAAATGGCTACACCTTC
CASSFTAVNGYTF
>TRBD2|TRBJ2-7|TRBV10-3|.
TGTGCCACCCTAGCGGGAGGGATCTACGAGCAGTACTTC
CATLAGGIYEQYF
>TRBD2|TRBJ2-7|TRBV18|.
TGTGCCAGCTCACCAGTGTATCCGGGGGGTACCTCCTACGAGCAGTACTTC
CASSPVYPGGTSYEQYF
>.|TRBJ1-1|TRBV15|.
TGTGCCACCAGCAGAGATATTGGGGGGGCTGAAGCTTTCTTT
CATSRDIGGAEAFF
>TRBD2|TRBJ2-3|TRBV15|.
TGTGCCACCAGCAGTTTAGCGGGAGATTTTTATACGCAGTATTTT
CATSSLAGDFYTQYF
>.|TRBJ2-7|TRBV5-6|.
TGTGCCAGCAGCTTGGGGGCCAGGCAGCAGTACTTC
CASSLGARQQYF
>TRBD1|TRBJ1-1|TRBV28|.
TGTGCCAGCAGCGAGGGACAGGTCTGGGGGAACACTGAAGCTTTCTTT
CASSEGQVWGNTEAFF
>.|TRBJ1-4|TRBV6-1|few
TGTGCCAGCAGTGAGGGCCAGGGGAACGCGGAGAAACTGTTTTTT
CASSEGQGNAEKLFF
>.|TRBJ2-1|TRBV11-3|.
TGTGCCAGCAGCTTAAGGGATCAGGGTTACAATGAGCAGTTCTTC
CASSLRDQGYNEQFF
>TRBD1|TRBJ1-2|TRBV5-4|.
TGTGCCAGCAGCTCCCGCTCGACAGGGTACTATGGCTACACCTTC
CASSSRSTGYYGYTF
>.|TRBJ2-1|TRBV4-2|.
TGTGCCAGCAGCCAGTCCGTCAATGAGCAGTTCTTC
CASSQSVNEQFF
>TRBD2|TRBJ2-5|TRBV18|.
TGTGCCAGCTCACTTGCACTAGCGGGTTACGAGACCCAGTACTTC
CASSLALAGYETQYF
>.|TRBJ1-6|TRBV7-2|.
TGTGCCAGCAGCTTAGCGGTGGGGGGGCTCAATTCACCCCTCCACTTT
CASSLAVGGLNSPLHF